The rows below give T cell receptor beta chains drawn from one sample of a study of regulatory T cells in long-lasting Graves disease. TCRdb recomputed calls from the multiplex PCR reads with MiXCR, one row per CDR3 protein. The repertoire includes about 620,000 distinct CDR3 sequences, roughly 15% of them detected once, and more than 15% sits in the top ten. These same records also appear under a second study, on T cells in Graves' hyperthyroidism and ophthalmopathy.

Material: peripheral blood mononuclear cells (PBMCs), obtained at new diagnosis, from a patient treated with antithyroid drugs. These receptors originate from a woman aged 30 to 39 with Graves disease. The CDR3 runs from the conserved cysteine through the conserved F or W. D genes are given only for firm matches. Not all rows give a size; the values are once, few, many and, for expanded clones, a class.

TRBV4-1	.	TRBJ1-2	few	TGCGCCAGCAGCCAAGCCGTTAACTATGGCTACACCTTC	CASSQAVNYGYTF
TRBV7-2	.	TRBJ2-5	many	TGTGCCAGCGGGAGGAACCTCGGGGAGACCCAGTACTTC	CASGRNLGETQYF
TRBV20-1	TRBD2	TRBJ2-5	few	TGCAGTGCTAGGGAAACGGGAGGCCCTCAAGAGACCCAGTACTTC	CSARETGGPQETQYF
TRBV12-3/TRBV12-4	TRBD2	TRBJ2-3	many	TGTGCCAGCAGTTGGGCGGCGGGAGGAGCAGATACGCAGTATTTT	CASSWAAGGADTQYF
TRBV5-8	.	TRBJ1-5	.	TGTGCCAGCAGCTTGGCCAGGGGTCCCAATCAGCCCCAGCATTTT	CASSLARGPNQPQHF
TRBV20-1	.	TRBJ1-2	few	TGCAGTGCTAGAGATCCAGGGCTTGGCTACACCTTC	CSARDPGLGYTF
TRBV5-8	TRBD1	TRBJ1-1	many	TGTGCCAGCAGCCTGGGGACAGCACAAGAGAACACTGAAGCTTTCTTT	CASSLGTAQENTEAFF
TRBV12-3/TRBV12-4	.	TRBJ1-1	many	TGTGCCAGCAGTTTAGGGGTTTACACTGAAGCTTTCTTT	CASSLGVYTEAFF
TRBV2	.	TRBJ1-3	many	TGTGCCAGCAGATCGGACAGCTCTGGAAACACCATATATTTT	CASRSDSSGNTIYF
TRBV20-1	.	TRBJ2-7	.	TGCAGTGCTAGTAACGGGATCGACTACGAGCAGTACTTC	CSASNGIDYEQYF
TRBV7-9	.	TRBJ1-2	many	TGTGCCAGCAGCGAGGACGCTAACTATGGCTACACCTTC	CASSEDANYGYTF
TRBV20-1	.	TRBJ2-1	few	TGCAGCGTTTCAGGGGGGTACAATGAGCAGTTCTTC	CSVSGGYNEQFF
TRBV20-1	.	TRBJ1-2	many	TGCAGTGCCCCCCAGGGAACAAATAACTATGGCTACACCTTC	CSAPQGTNNYGYTF
TRBV27	.	TRBJ2-7	many	TGTGCCAGCAGTTACAAGGGCAATGACTACGAGCAGTACTTC	CASSYKGNDYEQYF
TRBV3-1	.	TRBJ1-5	few	TGTGCCAGCAGCCAGACCGACAGGCCCCATGGGCCCCAGCATTTT	CASSQTDRPHGPQHF
TRBV19	.	TRBJ1-4	.	TGTGCCAGTAGTCAGATTAATGAAAAACTGTTTTTT	CASSQINEKLFF
TRBV29-1	TRBD1	TRBJ2-1	few	TGCAGCGGGGACAGGGGATACAATGAGCAGTTCTTC	CSGDRGYNEQFF
TRBV5-1	TRBD2	TRBJ2-3	many	TGCGCCAGCAGCTTTGCGGGAGGGGATGATACGCAGTATTTT	CASSFAGGDDTQYF
TRBV29-1	TRBD2	TRBJ2-7	many	TGCAGCGTTGCGGGAGGGCCCTTCCGGGAGCAGTACTTC	CSVAGGPFREQYF
TRBV20-1	.	TRBJ1-5	many	TGCAGTGCGCCCGACAGGCGAGCTAGCAATCAGCCCCAGCATTTT	CSAPDRRASNQPQHF
TRBV3-1	TRBD1	TRBJ1-6	few	TGTGCCAGCAGCCCTCGGGACAGCGTTAATTCACCCCTCCACTTT	CASSPRDSVNSPLHF
TRBV5-1	TRBD2	TRBJ2-1	once	TGCGCCAGCAGCCCGATGGGGGGAGGGTACAATGAGCAGTTCTTC	CASSPMGGGYNEQFF
TRBV18	TRBD1	TRBJ2-1	.	TGTGCCAGCTCACCACCGACAGGGAAGAATGAGCAGTTCTTC	CASSPPTGKNEQFF
TRBV11-2	TRBD2	TRBJ2-5	.	TGTGCCAGCAGCTTAGTGCGGGTTCTAGGACTAGCGGGAGGTTCTCAAGAGACCCAGTACTTC	CASSLVRVLGLAGGSQETQYF
TRBV5-5	.	TRBJ2-3	.	TGTGCCAGCAGCTTATATCCTAGCAGCACAGATACGCAGTATTTT	CASSLYPSSTDTQYF
TRBV12-3/TRBV12-4	.	TRBJ1-5	many	TGTGCCAGCAGTTTAAGCTCCCAGCCCCAGCATTTT	CASSLSSQPQHF
TRBV2	.	TRBJ2-5	few	TGTGCCAGCAGGGAAATGACAGGACAAGAGACCCAGTACTTC	CASREMTGQETQYF
TRBV28	.	TRBJ1-2	few	TGTGCCAGCAGTAATGCAGGGGCGGATGGCTACACCTTC	CASSNAGADGYTF
TRBV2	.	TRBJ2-5	many	TGTGCCAGCCACGAATTTTTGAGGACCCAGTACTTC	CASHEFLRTQYF
TRBV2	TRBD2	TRBJ2-7	many	TGTGCCAGCCGTCTAGCGGGAGCTTCCTACGAGCAGTACTTC	CASRLAGASYEQYF
TRBV29-1	.	TRBJ2-1	few	TGCAGCGTTGTCCCCAAACGGGGACTGATCTCCTACAATGAGCAGTTCTTC	CSVVPKRGLISYNEQFF
TRBV20-1	.	TRBJ2-7	.	TGCAGTGCGGGGGAGATCTACGAGCAGTACTTC	CSAGEIYEQYF
TRBV15	TRBD2	TRBJ2-1	many	TGTGCCACCAGCAGTGCGGGGGGGAACAATGAGCAGTTCTTC	CATSSAGGNNEQFF
TRBV19	.	TRBJ1-1	few	TGTGCCAGTGAAGAGGGCAGGGAGCGTTTCACTGAAGCTTTCTTT	CASEEGRERFTEAFF
TRBV20-1	TRBD2	TRBJ2-1	medium-sized	TGCAGTGCTATTGGACTAGCGGGAGGTTGGAGCTCCTACAATGAGCAGTTCTTC	CSAIGLAGGWSSYNEQFF
TRBV20-1	TRBD1	TRBJ1-5	few	TGCAGTGCTAGAAGGACCGGGACAGGTTACTCTAGCAATCAGCCCCAGCATTTT	CSARRTGTGYSSNQPQHF
TRBV6-1	TRBD1	TRBJ1-5	many	TGTGCCAGCAGGACAGGGGGGGGGGATCAGCCCCAGCATTTT	CASRTGGGDQPQHF
TRBV20-1	.	TRBJ2-2	few	TGCAGTGCTCCCGACGGAGGTTACACCGGGGAGCTGTTTTTT	CSAPDGGYTGELFF
TRBV14	TRBD2	TRBJ2-3	many	TGTGCCAGCAGCCTCCGACTAGCGGCCAGAACAGATACGCAGTATTTT	CASSLRLAARTDTQYF
TRBV20-1	TRBD2	TRBJ2-1	many	TGCAGTGCTAGACTAGCGGCCTACAATGAGCAGTTCTTC	CSARLAAYNEQFF
TRBV5-4	TRBD2	TRBJ2-5	.	TGTGCCAGCGGCTTGGGACTAGTTGCAGAGACCCAGTACTTC	CASGLGLVAETQYF
TRBV13	TRBD2	TRBJ2-7	few	TGTGCCAGCAGTCTAGGTGGTGGACTAGCGGGTTTCGAGCAGTACTTC	CASSLGGGLAGFEQYF
TRBV10-3	TRBD1	TRBJ1-2	.	TGTGCCATCAGTCATAGGACAGGGGGCGAAGACACCACCTCTAACTATGGCTACACCTTC	CAISHRTGGEDTTSNYGYTF
TRBV29-1	.	TRBJ1-5	few	TGCAGCGTTGAAGAGGGGGGCAATCAGCCCCAGCATTTT	CSVEEGGNQPQHF
TRBV5-1	.	TRBJ2-1	many	TGCGCCAGCAGCTTCTCCTCCGCCGGCTCCTACAATGAGCAGTTCTTC	CASSFSSAGSYNEQFF
TRBV10-3	.	TRBJ2-5	few	TGTGCCATCAGCGCTAGAGTGCCCCAGGGAGGCGAGACCCAGTACTTC	CAISARVPQGGETQYF
TRBV28	.	TRBJ2-7	many	TGTGCCAGCAGTTCTACCAACGGGAGCCCCTACGAGCAGTACTTC	CASSSTNGSPYEQYF
TRBV28	.	TRBJ2-3	many	TGTGCCAGCAGCCCCCTCGACACGGGGACCACGCAGTATTTT	CASSPLDTGTTQYF
TRBV20-1	TRBD1	TRBJ1-2	many	TGCAGTGCTGGGCAGGGGGCCGGCTATGGCTACACCTTC	CSAGQGAGYGYTF
TRBV19	TRBD2	TRBJ2-1	.	TGTGCCACCTCGAGACTAGCCAACAATGAGCAGTTCTTC	CATSRLANNEQFF
TRBV29-1	TRBD1	TRBJ1-3	few	TGCAGCGTTGCAGCAGGGGGCGCTGGAAACACCATATATTTT	CSVAAGGAGNTIYF
TRBV2	.	TRBJ1-1	many	TGTGCCAGCAATCAGGGAGGGGACACTGAAGCTTTCTTT	CASNQGGDTEAFF
TRBV24-1	.	TRBJ1-1	few	TGTACCACCAGTGATTTATCTGAGACTGAAGCTTTCTTT	CTTSDLSETEAFF